This T cell receptor beta chain appears in the sequencing data of a study of blood T cell repertoires in COVID-19. Study-wide context: Samples representing acute and convalescent COVID-19 were sourced from the United States, Italy and Spain.

During active infection, Seattle patients enrolled and were then monitored through disease. Between the trimmed V and J ends, which lost 4 bases and 4 bases, there was a span of 13 bases. The CDR3 totals 14 residues. Germline-derived CDR1 and CDR2 are MDHEN and SYDVKM. Original data processing: Scientists estimated how many nucleated cells there were by amplifying reference gene primers. The table came from immunoSEQ multiplex PCR; TCRdb's copy has only in-frame clones and leaves some out. V and J calls and clone size are those listed in that table; D and trimming were worked out from the DNA. The sample contains 200,000 to 250,000 clones, 83% of which appear only once.

This TCR was recovered from a woman aged 30 to 39 with COVID-19, enrolled during active disease. The specimen sequenced was peripheral blood. The chain employs TRBV28 and TRBJ1-1; TRBD1 is a possible D gene (6 bases). The CDR3 DNA is TGTGCCAGCAGTTCAACAGGGCTTTCCACTGAAGCTTTCTTT. It specifies CASSSTGLSTEAFF.